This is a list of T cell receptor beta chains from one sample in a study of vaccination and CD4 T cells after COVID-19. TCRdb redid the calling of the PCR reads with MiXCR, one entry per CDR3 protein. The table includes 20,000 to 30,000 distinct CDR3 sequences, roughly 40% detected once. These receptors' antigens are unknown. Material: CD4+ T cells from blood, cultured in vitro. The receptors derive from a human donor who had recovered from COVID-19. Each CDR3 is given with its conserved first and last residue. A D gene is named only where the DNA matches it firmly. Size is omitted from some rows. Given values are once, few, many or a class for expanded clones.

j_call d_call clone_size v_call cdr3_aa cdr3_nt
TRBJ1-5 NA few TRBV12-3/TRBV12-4 CASSFRSRDRYRNQPQHF TGTGCCAGCAGTTTTCGTAGTCGCGACCGGTATCGCAATCAGCCCCAGCATTTT
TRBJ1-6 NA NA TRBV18 CASSPPGSGTIPIGLHF TGTGCCAGCTCACCACCAGGATCCGGGACAATCCCAATAGGCCTCCACTTT
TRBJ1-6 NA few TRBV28 CASQYRDNSPLHF TGTGCCAGCCAATACAGGGATAATTCACCCCTCCACTTT
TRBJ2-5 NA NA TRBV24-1 CATSDFKGPEETQYF TGTGCCACCAGTGATTTTAAGGGGCCTGAAGAGACCCAGTACTTC
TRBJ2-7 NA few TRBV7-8 CASSLSGGRAEQYF TGTGCCAGCAGCTTATCCGGGGGGCGGGCCGAGCAGTACTTC
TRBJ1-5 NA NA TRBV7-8 CASSSETRDIYSNQPQHF TGTGCCAGCAGCTCTGAAACCCGGGACATCTATAGCAATCAGCCCCAGCATTTT
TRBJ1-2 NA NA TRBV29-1 CSVDLVFYGYTF TGCAGCGTCGACCTGGTATTCTATGGCTACACCTTC
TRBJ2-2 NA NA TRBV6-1 CATTNAGELFF TGTGCCACCACAAACGCCGGGGAGCTGTTTTTT
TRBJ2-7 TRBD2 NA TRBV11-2 CASSFPGRAREQYF TGTGCCAGCAGCTTCCCCGGGAGGGCCCGCGAGCAGTACTTC
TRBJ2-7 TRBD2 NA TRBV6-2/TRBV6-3 CAILLAGGHEQYF TGTGCCATCCTACTAGCGGGGGGCCACGAGCAGTACTTC
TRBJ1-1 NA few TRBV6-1 CASSVIFGGPTEAFF TGTGCCAGCAGTGTAATTTTTGGGGGGCCCACTGAAGCTTTCTTT
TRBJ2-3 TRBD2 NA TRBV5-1 CASSGGTSSTDTQYF TGCGCCAGCAGCGGTGGGACTAGCTCTACAGATACGCAGTATTTT
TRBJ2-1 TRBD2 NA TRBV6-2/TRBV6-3 CASSLAGSSYNEQFF TGTGCCAGCAGTTTAGCGGGAAGCTCCTACAATGAGCAGTTCTTC
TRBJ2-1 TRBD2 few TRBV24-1 CATSEGGLAGDYEQFF TGTGCCACCAGTGAGGGCGGACTAGCGGGAGACTATGAGCAGTTCTTC
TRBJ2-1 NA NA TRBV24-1 CATLGTYNEQFF TGTGCCACGCTCGGGACCTACAATGAGCAGTTCTTC
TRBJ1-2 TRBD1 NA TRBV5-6 CASSATGGYGYTF TGTGCCAGCAGCGCAACAGGGGGCTATGGCTACACCTTC
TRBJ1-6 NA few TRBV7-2 CASSSNGRPPLHF TGTGCCAGCAGCTCGAACGGACGTCCACCCCTCCACTTT
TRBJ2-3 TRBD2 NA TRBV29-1 CSVDMGLALSTDTQYF TGCAGCGTGGACATGGGACTAGCCCTTAGCACAGATACGCAGTATTTT
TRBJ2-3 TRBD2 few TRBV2 CASSPTSLGTDTQYF TGTGCCAGCAGTCCGACTAGCTTGGGCACAGATACGCAGTATTTT
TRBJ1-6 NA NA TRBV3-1 CASSLNQIIRGTVDSPLHF TGTGCCAGCAGCCTAAATCAGATTATACGGGGAACCGTAGATTCACCCCTCCACTTT
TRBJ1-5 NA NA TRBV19 CASRTVNSNQPQHF TGTGCCAGTAGAACAGTTAATAGCAATCAGCCCCAGCATTTT
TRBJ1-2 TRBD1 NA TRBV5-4 CASSEGQGHYGYTF TGTGCCAGCAGCGAGGGACAGGGCCACTATGGCTACACCTTC
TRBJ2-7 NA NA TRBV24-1 CATSERSSYEQYF TGTGCCACCAGTGAGCGGAGCTCCTACGAGCAGTACTTC